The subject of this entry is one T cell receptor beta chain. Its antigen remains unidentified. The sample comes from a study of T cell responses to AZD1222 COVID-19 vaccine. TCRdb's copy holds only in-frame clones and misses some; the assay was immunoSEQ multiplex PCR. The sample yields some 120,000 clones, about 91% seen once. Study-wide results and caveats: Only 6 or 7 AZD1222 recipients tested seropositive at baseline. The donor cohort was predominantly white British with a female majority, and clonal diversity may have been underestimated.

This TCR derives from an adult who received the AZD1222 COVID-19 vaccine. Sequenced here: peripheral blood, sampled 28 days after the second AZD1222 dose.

As DNA, the CDR3 is TGTGCCAGCAGCTTAGGAGGTCAGGGGGCGGGTGAGACCCAGTACTTC. It yields the protein CASSLGGQGAGETQYF. The rearrangement links TRBV7-9 to TRBJ2-5; 8 positions match TRBD1. Trimming removed 1 base from V and 5 bases from J; junction bases left unmatched: 9. Germline loops: CDR1 SEHNR, CDR2 FQNEAQ (reference sequence). The CDR3 sequence is 16 residues long.